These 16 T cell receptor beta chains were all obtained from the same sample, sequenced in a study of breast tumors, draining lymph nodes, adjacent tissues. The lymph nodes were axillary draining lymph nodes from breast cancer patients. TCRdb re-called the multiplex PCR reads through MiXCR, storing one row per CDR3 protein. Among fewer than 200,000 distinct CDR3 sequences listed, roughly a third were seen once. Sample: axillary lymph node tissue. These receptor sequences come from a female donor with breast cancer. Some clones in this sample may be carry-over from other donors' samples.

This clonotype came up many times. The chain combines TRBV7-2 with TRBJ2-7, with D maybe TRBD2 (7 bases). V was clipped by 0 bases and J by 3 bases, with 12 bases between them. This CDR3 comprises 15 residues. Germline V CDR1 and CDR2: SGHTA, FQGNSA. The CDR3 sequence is CASSLARGGNYEQYF. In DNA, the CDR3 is TGTGCCAGCAGCTTAGCGAGGGGGGGGAACTACGAGCAGTACTTC.

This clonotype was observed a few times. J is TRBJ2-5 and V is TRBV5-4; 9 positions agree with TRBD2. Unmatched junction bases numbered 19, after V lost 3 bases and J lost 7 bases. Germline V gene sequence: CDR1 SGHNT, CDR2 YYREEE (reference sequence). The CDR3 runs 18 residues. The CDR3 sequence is CASSYRLSSGALRGTQYF. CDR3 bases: TGTGCCAGCAGCTACCGTTTATCTAGCGGGGCTCTGAGGGGGACCCAGTACTTC. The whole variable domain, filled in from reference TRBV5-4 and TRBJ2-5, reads ETGVTQSPTHLIKTRGQQVTLRCSSQSGHNTVSWYQQALGQGPQFIFQYYREEENGRGNFPPRFSGLQFPNYSSELNVNALELDDSALYLCASSYRLSSGALRGTQYFGPGTRLLVL.

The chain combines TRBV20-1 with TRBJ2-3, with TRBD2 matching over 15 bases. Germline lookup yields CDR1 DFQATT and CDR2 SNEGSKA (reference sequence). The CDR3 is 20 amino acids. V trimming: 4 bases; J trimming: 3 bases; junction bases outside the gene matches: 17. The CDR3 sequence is CSAITRTSGGGWVWTDTQYF. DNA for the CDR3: TGCAGTGCTATTACGCGGACTAGCGGGGGGGGGTGGGTTTGGACAGATACGCAGTATTTT.

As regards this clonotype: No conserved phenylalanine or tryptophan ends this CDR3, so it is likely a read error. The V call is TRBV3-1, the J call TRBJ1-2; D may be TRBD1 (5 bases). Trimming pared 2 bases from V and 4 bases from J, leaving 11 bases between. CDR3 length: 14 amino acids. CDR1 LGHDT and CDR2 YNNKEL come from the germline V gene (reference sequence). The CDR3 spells CASSQQGIRYGYTS. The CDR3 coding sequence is TGTGCCAGCAGCCAACAGGGAATACGCTATGGCTACACCTCC.

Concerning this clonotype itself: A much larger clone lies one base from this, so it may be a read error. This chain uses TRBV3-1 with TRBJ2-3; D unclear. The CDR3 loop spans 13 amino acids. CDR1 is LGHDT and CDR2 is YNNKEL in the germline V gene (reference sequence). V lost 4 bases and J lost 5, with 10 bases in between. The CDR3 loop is CASSPSQVDTQYF. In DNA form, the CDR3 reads TGTGCCAGCAGCCCGAGCCAGGTAGATACGCAGTATTTT.

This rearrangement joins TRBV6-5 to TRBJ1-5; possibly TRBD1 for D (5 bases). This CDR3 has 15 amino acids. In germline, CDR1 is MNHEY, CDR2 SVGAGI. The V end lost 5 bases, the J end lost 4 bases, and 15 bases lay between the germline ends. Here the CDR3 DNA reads TGTGCCAGCAGTCCCGCTACGGGGGGGAATCAGCCCCAGCATTTT. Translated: CASSPATGGNQPQHF.

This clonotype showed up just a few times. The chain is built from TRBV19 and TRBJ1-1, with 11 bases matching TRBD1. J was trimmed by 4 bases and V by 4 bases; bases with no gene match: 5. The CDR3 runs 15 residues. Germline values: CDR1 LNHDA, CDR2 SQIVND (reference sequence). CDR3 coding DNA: TGTGCCAGTAGTAAAACCGGGACAGGGGGCACTGAAGCTTTCTTT. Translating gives CASSKTGTGGTEAFF. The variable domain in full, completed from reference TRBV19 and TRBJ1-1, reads DGGITQSPKYLFRKEGQNVTLSCEQNLNHDAMYWYRQDPGQGLRLIYYSQIVNDFQKGDIAEGYSVSREKKESFPLTVTSAQKNPTAFYLCASSKTGTGGTEAFFGQGTRLTVV.

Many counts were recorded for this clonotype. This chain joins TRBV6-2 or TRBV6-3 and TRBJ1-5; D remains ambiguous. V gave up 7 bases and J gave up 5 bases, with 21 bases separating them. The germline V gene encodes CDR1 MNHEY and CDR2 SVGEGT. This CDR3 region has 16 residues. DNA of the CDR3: TGTGCCAGCACCCTGACGAGCCGACGTGGCGATCAGCCCCAGCATTTT. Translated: CASTLTSRRGDQPQHF.

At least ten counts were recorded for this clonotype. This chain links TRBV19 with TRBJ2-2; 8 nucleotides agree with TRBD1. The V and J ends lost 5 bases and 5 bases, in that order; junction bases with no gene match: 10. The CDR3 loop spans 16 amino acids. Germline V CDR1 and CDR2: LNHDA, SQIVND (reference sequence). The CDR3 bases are TGTGCCAGTAGTGCATCAGGGGGCGCCGGGACCGGGGAGCTGTTTTTT. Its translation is CASSASGGAGTGELFF.

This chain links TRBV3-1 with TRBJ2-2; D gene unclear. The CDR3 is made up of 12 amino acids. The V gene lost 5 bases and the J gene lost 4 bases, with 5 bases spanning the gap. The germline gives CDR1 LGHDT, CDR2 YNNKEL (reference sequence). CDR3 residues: CASSSRTGELFF. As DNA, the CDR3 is TGTGCCAGCAGCTCCCGCACCGGGGAGCTGTTTTTT.

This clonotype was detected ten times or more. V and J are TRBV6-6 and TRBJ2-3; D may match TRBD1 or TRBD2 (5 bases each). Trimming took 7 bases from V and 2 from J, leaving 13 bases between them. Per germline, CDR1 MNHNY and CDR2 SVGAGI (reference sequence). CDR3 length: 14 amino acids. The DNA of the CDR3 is TGTGCCAGCATACCCGGGGCCGTCACAGATACGCAGTATTTT. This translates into CASIPGAVTDTQYF.

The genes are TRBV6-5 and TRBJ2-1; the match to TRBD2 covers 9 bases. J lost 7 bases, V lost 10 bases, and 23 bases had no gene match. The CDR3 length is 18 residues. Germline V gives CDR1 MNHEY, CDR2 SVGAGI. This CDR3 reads CATIRVPSGGLSGNEQFF. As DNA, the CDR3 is TGTGCCACCATAAGGGTGCCCAGCGGGGGGCTTTCGGGTAATGAGCAGTTCTTC.

The chain's CDR3 is CASSFRRDRNTGELFF. The CDR3 bases are TGTGCCAGCAGCTTCCGACGGGACAGGAACACCGGGGAGCTGTTTTTT. V gene TRBV11-3 combines with J gene TRBJ2-2; 7 positions match TRBD1. This CDR3 spans 16 amino acids. Germline V CDR1 and CDR2: SGHNT, YENEEA. J gave up 1 base and V 3 bases, and 5 bases lay outside the gene matches. The full variable domain, rest sourced from reference TRBV11-3 and TRBJ2-2, is EAGVVQSPRYKIIEKKQPVAFWCNPISGHNTLYWYLQNLGQGPELLIRYENEEAVDDSQLPKDRFSAERLKGVDSTLKIQPAELGDSAVYLCASSFRRDRNTGELFFGEGSRLTVL.

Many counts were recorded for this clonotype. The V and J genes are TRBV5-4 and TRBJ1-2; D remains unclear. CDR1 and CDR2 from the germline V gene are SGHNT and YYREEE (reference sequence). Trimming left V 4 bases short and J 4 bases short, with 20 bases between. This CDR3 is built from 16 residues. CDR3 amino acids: CASSADITRLGYGYTF. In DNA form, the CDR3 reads TGTGCCAGCAGCGCAGATATAACCAGGCTGGGCTATGGCTACACCTTC.

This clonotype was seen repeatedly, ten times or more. As DNA, the CDR3 is TGTGCCAGCAGCTCCGGGACAGGCACCTACAATGAGCAGTTCTTC. Its protein is CASSSGTGTYNEQFF. V is TRBV7-8 and J is TRBJ2-1; 8 nucleotides match TRBD1. V was pared by 4 bases and J by 2 bases, with 4 bases of the junction left unmatched. Germline loops: CDR1 SGHVS, CDR2 FQNEAQ. This CDR3 is built from 15 residues.

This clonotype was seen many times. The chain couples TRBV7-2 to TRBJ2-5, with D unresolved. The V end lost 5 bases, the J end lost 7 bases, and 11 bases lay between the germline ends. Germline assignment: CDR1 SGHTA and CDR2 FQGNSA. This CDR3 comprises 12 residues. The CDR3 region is CASSPSKGTQYF. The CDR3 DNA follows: TGTGCCAGCAGCCCGTCCAAGGGGACCCAGTACTTC.